One and the same sample provided the 3 T cell receptor beta chains below, sequenced in a study of beta chain features in type 1 diabetes (dated by TCRdb to 2016 to 2018). Receptor amplification or capture employed the immunoSEQ multiplex PCR assay. The entire isolated RNA was reverse transcribed using the High Capacity cDNA Reverse Transcription Kit, and thus expressed TCRB transcripts were sequenced. TCRdb stores this immuneACCESS table with in-frame sequences only. Part of the clones is absent; in the studies checked, under half of the shortfall reflects unresolved V genes, and no reason is known for the rest. This sample lists hundreds of thousands of clones; roughly 30% were detected once. Around 0.065% of the sample is taken by the ten largest. The specimen was naive CD4+ T cells from blood. The cell subset or site label on this specimen signifies: true naive CD4+ T cells. Receptor source: a man in his late teens or twenties in good health.

The gene calls are TRBV7-6 and TRBJ2-1, with D maybe TRBD2 (6 bases). V was clipped by 5 bases and J by 3 bases, with 14 bases between them. The CDR3 length is 15 residues. CDR1 is SGHVS, CDR2 FNYEAQ, per germline. Here the CDR3 DNA reads TGTGCCAGCAGCGGTGGGTCTAGCGACTACAATGAGCAGTTCTTC. It is translated as CASSGGSSDYNEQFF.

In the case of this clone: The same CDR3 can be traced to other DNA sequences in this sample. This chain links TRBV30 with TRBJ1-5; 10 bases match TRBD1. The CDR3 has 14 amino acids. V trimming: 5 bases; J trimming: 1 base; junction bases outside the gene matches: 2. CDR1 and CDR2 (germline): GTSNPN, SVGIG (reference sequence). The CDR3 region has the DNA TGTGCCTGGTCGGGACAGGGGAGCAATCAGCCCCAGCATTTT. Amino acid sequence: CAWSGQGSNQPQHF. Based on the CDR3 plus reference TRBV30 and TRBJ1-5, the full variable domain is SQTIHQWPATLVQPVGSPLSLECTVEGTSNPNLYWYRQAAGRGLQLLFYSVGIGQISSEVPQNLSASRPQDRQFILSSKKLLLSDSGFYLCAWSGQGSNQPQHFGDGTRLSIL.

The gene calls are TRBV30 and TRBJ1-2; a possible D gene is TRBD1 (5 bases). The V gene's germline CDR1 is GTSNPN and CDR2 SVGIG (reference sequence). V was clipped by 5 bases and J by 3 bases, with 16 bases between them. This CDR3 has 14 amino acids. CDR3 DNA sequence: TGTGCCTGGCTCCCAGGGACCCTCGACTATGGCTACACCTTC. Protein sequence: CAWLPGTLDYGYTF.